Given below is one T cell receptor beta chain in context. This sample is part of a study of blood T cell repertoires in COVID-19. Study information: Acute and convalescent COVID-19 specimens originated in the United States, Italy and Spain. Sample material is recorded as cDNA or gDNA derived from T cells, B-cell-depleted T cells, or PBMCs.

As handled by the study authors: Reference gene primer amplification gave estimated nucleated cell counts. Assay used: immunoSEQ multiplex PCR; TCRdb lists only in-frame clones, some missing. Clonal size and the V and J genes are those of that table, whereas D and trimming came from the DNA. The sample contains approximately 65,000 clones, about 86% of which appear only once. The sequence was obtained from a man aged 45-65 years with acute or convalescent COVID-19. The sequenced sample consisted of peripheral blood.

CDR3 amino acids: CASSMENWGGPSNEQFF. DNA for the CDR3: TGTGCCAGTAGTATGGAAAACTGGGGAGGGCCTAGCAATGAGCAGTTCTTC. The chain links TRBV19 to TRBJ2-1; 7 bases align to TRBD2. This CDR3 spans 17 amino acids. Germline assignment: CDR1 LNHDA and CDR2 SQIVND (reference sequence). V dropped 3 bases and J dropped 6; count of bases not matched to a gene: 14.